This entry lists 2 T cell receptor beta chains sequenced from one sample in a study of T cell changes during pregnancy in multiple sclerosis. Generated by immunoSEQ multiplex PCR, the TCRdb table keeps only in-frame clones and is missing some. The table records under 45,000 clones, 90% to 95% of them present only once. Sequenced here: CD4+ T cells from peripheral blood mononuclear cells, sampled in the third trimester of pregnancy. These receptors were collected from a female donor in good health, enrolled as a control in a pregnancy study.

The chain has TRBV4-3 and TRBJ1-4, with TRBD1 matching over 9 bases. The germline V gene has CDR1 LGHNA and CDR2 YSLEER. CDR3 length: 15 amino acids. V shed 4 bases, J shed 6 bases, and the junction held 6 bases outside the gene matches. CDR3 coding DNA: TGCGCCAGCAGCCGCCCGGGACAGGGCGATGAAAAACTGTTTTTT. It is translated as CASSRPGQGDEKLFF.

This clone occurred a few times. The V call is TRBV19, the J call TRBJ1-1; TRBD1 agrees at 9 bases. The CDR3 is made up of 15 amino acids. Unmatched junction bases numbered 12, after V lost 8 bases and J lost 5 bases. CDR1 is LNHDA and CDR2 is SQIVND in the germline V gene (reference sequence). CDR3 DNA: TGTGCCAGTCCCGGACAGGGGAAAGAAAGGACTGAAGCTTTCTTT. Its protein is CASPGQGKERTEAFF.